The source of this TCR beta chain is a study of T cells in Graves' hyperthyroidism and ophthalmopathy (dated by TCRdb to about 2019). In terms of the full investigation: Peripheral blood samples were taken at the time of initial diagnosis, prior to any treatment. The roughly 100 discovery patients were randomly divided into training and test sets at a 7:3 ratio. Prospective prediction of ophthalmopathy was tested in an independent validation cohort consisting of about 20 hyperthyroidism patients and approximately 16 patients who later progressed to ophthalmopathy. A discovery cohort of roughly 96 patients, about 40 with Graves' ophthalmopathy and 55 to 65 with stable Graves' hyperthyroidism, was used to find distinguishing TCR V-J signatures. In addition, the study compared T-cell repertoires in thyroid tissue and in blood from roughly 6 Graves' hyperthyroidism patients. According to the paper, TCR Vbeta CDR3 sequencing was carried out on 120 to 150 peripheral blood samples, which came from 40 to 45 ophthalmopathy, about 75 hyperthyroidism and roughly 17 progressor patients. After blood sampling, hyperthyroidism patients were treated with methimazole at a starting dose of 30 mg daily, and ophthalmopathy patients were treated with high-dose intravenous methylprednisolone. Here is what the overall study found, with its caveats: A model built on a 13 V-J signature distinguished ophthalmopathy from stable hyperthyroidism, reaching around 90% sensitivity and under 84% specificity in cross-validation and 80%/75% in testing. Blood samples also contained most of the expanded thyroid clonotypes (frequency above 0.001), which suggests that blood repertoires may reflect thyroid immune responses. In validation, the model predicted progression to ophthalmopathy with 55% to 71% sensitivity and about 72% specificity, a median of about six months before onset. Sample size was not statistically predetermined, and blinding of investigators to group allocation was not performed.

Amplification of TCR beta CDR3 regions was carried out from RNA transcripts. For the first round of RT-PCR on the TCR CDR3, the HTBI primer set was used together with the Qiagen OneStep RT-PCR kit. The libraries were constructed in a second round of multiplex PCR and then size-selected and purified. Paired-end sequencing of the libraries was performed with 100 bp reads on an Illumina HiSeq2000. Per the authors' processing: SOAPnuke was used to process the raw data, removing reads that contained adapters or uncalled bases, had a mean Phred below 15, or lacked an exact match to the constant primer or identifier. COPE v1.2.5 was used to merge high-quality paired reads, and clonotypes were defined as unique nucleotide sequences. MiTCR v1.1 was used to align clonotypes to the IMGT TRBV, TRBD and TRBJ reference segments. The analysis was restricted to V-J combinations with a frequency above 0.0001, which together covered 99% to 99.2% of the repertoires. The TCS score was defined as the ratio of F50 (clonal expansion) to E x V (chaos), calculated using BLOSUM62-based TCRdist between CDR3 peptides within each V-J. Welch's t-statistics and random forest reduced roughly 530 V-J features to roughly 13, which were used in a naive Bayes classifier (R e1071). TCRdb reworked the public reads: Q25 trimming with fastp, MiXCR clone assembly, productive beta chains retained. CDR3 protein sequences are deduplicated, and each keeps its most common genes and DNA. TCRdb, not the original authors, processed these V and J calls. Counted in this sample were 450,000 to 650,000 distinct CDR3 sequences; less than 25% of them appeared once. The top ten clonotypes cover 26% of the sample.

In its sample, this clonotype was seen many times. Its antigen remains unidentified. No base qualities exist here, and no much larger clone lies one base off it. Graves' hyperthyroidism was defined as stable when no progression to ophthalmopathy occurred over 18 months of follow-up. Hyperthyroidism patients were aged 18 to 65 years and newly diagnosed, with disease duration of less than 2 months. The study excluded patients with uncontrolled infections, other autoimmune diseases, pregnancy or lactation. Diagnoses relied on clinical symptoms, serum thyroxine and TRAb, thyroid ultrasound and orbital computed tomography. PBMCs were separated from under 11 ml of fresh peripheral blood using Ficoll-Paque density gradient centrifugation. Trizol reagent was used to extract total RNA, and RNA quality was then checked on an Agilent 2100 Bioanalyzer. The specimen was blood. The clonotype comes from a man aged 18 to 30 with Graves' hyperthyroidism.

CDR3 sequence: CASSLLADTQYF. The DNA sequence reads TGTGCCAGCAGTTTACTCGCAGATACGCAGTATTTT. This sequence uses TRBV12-3 or TRBV12-4 and TRBJ2-3, with no confident D gene call. V is shortened by 2 bases, J by 4 bases, and the region joining them spans 4 bases. The CDR3 measures 12 amino acids from cysteine to phenylalanine. The entry retains the CDR3 DNA only, 36 bases that are in frame from base 1.